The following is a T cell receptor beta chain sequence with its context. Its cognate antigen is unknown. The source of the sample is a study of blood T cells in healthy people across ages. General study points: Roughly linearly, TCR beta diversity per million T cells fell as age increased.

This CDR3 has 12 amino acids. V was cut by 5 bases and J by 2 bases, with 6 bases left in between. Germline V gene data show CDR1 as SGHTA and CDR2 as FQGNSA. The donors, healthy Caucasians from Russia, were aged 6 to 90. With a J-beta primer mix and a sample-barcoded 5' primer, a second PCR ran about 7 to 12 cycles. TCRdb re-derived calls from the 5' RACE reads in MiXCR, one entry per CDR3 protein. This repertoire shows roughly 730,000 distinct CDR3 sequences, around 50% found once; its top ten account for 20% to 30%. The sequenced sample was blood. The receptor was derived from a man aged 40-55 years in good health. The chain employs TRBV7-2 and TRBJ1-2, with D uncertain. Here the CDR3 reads CASSPVNYGYTF. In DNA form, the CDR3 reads TGTGCCAGCAGCCCCGTAAACTATGGCTACACCTTC.